The 3 T cell receptor beta chains given below trace back to one sample, sequenced in a study of T cell clonality in common variable immunodeficiency. Sequencing was performed with immunoSEQ multiplex PCR; in TCRdb, only in-frame clones are kept and a portion is missing. There are 55,000 or so clones in the sample, none observed a single time. Input material: peripheral blood mononuclear cells. These TCRs come from a person between 18 and 75 years old in good health.

This clone was counted at least ten times. The CDR3 end is not reached by the read, which stops 3 residues before it; the germline J gene fills it in. The rearrangement joins TRBV7-3 to TRBJ2-3, with 9 bases fitting TRBD2. Germline V gene sequence: CDR1 SGHTA, CDR2 FQGTGA. CDR3 size: 13 residues. V lost 6 bases and J lost 7; bases outside the gene matches: 5. The sequenced CDR3 bases are TGTGCCAGCAGTTTAGCGGGAGAGAATACG. Protein sequence: CASSLAGENT. The complete CDR3 reads CASSLAGENTQYF.

Ten or more counts support this clone. The CDR3 end falls 3 residues outside the read, so it is completed with the germline J gene. V and J are TRBV5-5 and TRBJ2-1; D call uncertain. Trimming removed 0 bases from V and 7 bases from J, with 8 bases in between. From germline, CDR1 is SGHKS and CDR2 YYEKEE (reference sequence). This CDR3 region has 13 residues. CDR3 DNA (partial): TGTGCCAGCAGCTTGGCCGACGGGAATGAG. The encoded protein is CASSLADGNE. The entire CDR3 reads CASSLADGNEQFF. Variable domain in full (rest from reference TRBV5-5 and TRBJ2-1): DAGVTQSPTHLIKTRGQQVTLRCSPISGHKSVSWYQQVLGQGPQFIFQYYEKEERGRGNFPDRFSARQFPNYSSELNVNALLLGDSALYLCASSLADGNEQFFGPGTRLTVL.

The sample holds many counts of this clone. The read terminates 3 residues ahead of where the CDR3 ends, so the germline J gene completes it. V gene TRBV5-1 combines with J gene TRBJ2-1; TRBD1 matches at 8 bases. This CDR3 contains 14 residues. The germline V gene has CDR1 SGHRS and CDR2 YFSETQ. After removal of 2 bases from V and 9 bases from J, the junction contained 7 bases not matched to a gene. The CDR3 sequence is CASSFRRGQSEQFF. The DNA read from the CDR3 is TGCGCCAGCAGCTTCCGCAGGGGGCAGAGTGAG. Full variable domain (rest looked up from reference TRBV5-1 and TRBJ2-1): KAGVTQTPRYLIKTRGQQVTLSCSPISGHRSVSWYQQTPGQGLQFLFEYFSETQRNKGNFPGRFSGRQFSNSRSEMNVSTLELGDSALYLCASSFRRGQSEQFFGPGTRLTVL.